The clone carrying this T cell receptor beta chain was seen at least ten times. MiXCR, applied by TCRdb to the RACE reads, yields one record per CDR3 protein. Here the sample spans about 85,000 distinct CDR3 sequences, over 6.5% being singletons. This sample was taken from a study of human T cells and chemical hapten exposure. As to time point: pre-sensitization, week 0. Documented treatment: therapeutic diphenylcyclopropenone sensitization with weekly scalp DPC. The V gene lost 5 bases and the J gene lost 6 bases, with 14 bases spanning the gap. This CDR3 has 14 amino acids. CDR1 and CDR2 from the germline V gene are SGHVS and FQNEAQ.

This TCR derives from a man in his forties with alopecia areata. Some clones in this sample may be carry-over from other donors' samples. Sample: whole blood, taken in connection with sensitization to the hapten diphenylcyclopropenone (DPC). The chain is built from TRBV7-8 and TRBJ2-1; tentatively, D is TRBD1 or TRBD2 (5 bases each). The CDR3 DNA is TGTGCCAGCAGCCAGGGACCGGCGCCCAATGAGCAGTTCTTC. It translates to CASSQGPAPNEQFF.